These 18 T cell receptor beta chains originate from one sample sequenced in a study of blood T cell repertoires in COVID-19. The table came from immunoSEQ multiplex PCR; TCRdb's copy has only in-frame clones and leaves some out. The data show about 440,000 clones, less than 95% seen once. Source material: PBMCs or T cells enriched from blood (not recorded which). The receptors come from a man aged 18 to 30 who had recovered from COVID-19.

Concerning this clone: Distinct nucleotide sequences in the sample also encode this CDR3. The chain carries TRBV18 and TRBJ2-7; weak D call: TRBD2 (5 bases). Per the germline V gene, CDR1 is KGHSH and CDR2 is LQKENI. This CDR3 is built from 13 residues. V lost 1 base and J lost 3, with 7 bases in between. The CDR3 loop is CASSPRRDYEQYF. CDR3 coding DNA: TGTGCCAGCTCACCACGACGGGACTACGAGCAGTACTTC. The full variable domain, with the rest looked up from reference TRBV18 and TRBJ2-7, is NAGVMQNPRHLVRRRGQEARLRCSPMKGHSHVYWYRQLPEEGLKFMVYLQKENIIDESGMPKERFSAEFPKEGPSILRIQQVVRGDSAAYFCASSPRRDYEQYFGPGTRLTVT.

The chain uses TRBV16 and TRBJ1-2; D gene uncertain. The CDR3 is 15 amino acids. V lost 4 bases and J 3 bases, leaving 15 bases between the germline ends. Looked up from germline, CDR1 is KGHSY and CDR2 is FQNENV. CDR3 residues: CASSPGRAGYYGYTF. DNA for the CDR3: TGTGCCAGCAGCCCCGGGAGGGCCGGTTACTATGGCTACACCTTC.

The CDR3: CASRPGLNSPLHF. CDR3 DNA sequence: TGTGCCAGTAGACCGGGACTGAATTCACCCCTCCACTTT. This chain connects TRBV19 to TRBJ1-6; tentatively, D is TRBD1 (5 bases). Trimming stripped 6 bases from V and 7 bases from J, with 10 bases between. This CDR3 is 13 amino acids long. Germline CDR1 is LNHDA and CDR2 is SQIVND (reference sequence).

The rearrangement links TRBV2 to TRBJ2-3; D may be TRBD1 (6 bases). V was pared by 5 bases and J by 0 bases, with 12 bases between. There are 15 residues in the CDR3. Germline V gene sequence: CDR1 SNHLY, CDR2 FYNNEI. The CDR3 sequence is CASSIGGASTDTQYF. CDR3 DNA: TGTGCCAGCAGTATAGGGGGAGCTAGCACAGATACGCAGTATTTT.

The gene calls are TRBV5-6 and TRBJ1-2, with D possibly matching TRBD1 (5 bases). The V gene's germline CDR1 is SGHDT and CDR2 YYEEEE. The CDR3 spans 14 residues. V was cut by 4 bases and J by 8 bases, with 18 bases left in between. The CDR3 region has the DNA TGTGCCAGCAGCGGGGGGTCCCGGATCGAGGGCTACACCTTC. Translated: CASSGGSRIEGYTF.

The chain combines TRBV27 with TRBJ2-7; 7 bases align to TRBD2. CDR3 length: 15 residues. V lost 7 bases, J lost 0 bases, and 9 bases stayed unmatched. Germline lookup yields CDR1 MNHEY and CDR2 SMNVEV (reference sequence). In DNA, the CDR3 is TGTGCCAGCAACCCCAGTGGCGGGAGCTCCTACGAGCAGTACTTC. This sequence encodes CASNPSGGSSYEQYF.

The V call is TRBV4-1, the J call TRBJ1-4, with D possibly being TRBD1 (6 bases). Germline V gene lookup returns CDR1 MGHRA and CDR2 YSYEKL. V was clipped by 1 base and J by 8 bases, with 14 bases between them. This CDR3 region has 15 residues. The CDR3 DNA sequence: TGCGCCAGCAGCCAAGTAGGGGGGGTGAGAGAAAAACTGTTTTTT. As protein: CASSQVGGVREKLFF.

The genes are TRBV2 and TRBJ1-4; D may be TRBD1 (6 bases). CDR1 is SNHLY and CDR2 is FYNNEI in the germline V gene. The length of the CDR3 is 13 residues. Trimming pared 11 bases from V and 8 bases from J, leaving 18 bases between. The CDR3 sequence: CAGNRAEGEKLFF. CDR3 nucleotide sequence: TGTGCCGGAAACAGGGCCGAAGGGGAAAAACTGTTTTTT.

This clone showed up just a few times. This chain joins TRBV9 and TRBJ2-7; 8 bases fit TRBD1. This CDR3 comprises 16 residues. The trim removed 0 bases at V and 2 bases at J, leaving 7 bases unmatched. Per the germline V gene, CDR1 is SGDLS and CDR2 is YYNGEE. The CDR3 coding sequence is TGTGCCAGCAGCGTAGGGGGGACAGGTCCACCCTACGAGCAGTACTTC. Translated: CASSVGGTGPPYEQYF.

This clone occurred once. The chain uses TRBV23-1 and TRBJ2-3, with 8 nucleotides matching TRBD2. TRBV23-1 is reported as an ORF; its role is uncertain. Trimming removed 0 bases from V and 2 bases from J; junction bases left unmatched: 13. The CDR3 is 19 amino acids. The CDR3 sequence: CASSQSGCSGAPNTDTQYF. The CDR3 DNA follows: TGCGCCAGCAGTCAATCGGGGTGTAGCGGGGCGCCCAACACAGATACGCAGTATTTT.

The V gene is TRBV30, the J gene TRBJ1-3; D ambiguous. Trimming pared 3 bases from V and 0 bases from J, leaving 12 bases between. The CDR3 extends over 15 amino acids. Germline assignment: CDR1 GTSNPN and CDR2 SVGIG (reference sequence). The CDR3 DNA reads TGTGCCTGGAGGGAGAAGAAACGCTCTGGAAACACCATATATTTT. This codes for CAWREKKRSGNTIYF.

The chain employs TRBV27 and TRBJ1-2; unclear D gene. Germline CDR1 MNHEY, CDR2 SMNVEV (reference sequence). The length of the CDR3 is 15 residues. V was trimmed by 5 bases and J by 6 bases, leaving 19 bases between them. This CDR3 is CASSPYLSHGDGYTF. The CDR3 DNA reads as TGTGCCAGCAGTCCCTATCTTTCCCACGGTGATGGCTACACCTTC.

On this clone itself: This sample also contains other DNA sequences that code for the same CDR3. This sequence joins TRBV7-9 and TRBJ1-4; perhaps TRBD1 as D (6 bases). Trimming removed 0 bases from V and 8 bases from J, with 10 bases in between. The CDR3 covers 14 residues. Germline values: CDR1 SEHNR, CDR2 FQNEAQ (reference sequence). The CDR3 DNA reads TGTGCCAGCAGCTTAGCAGGGGGAAGGGAAAAACTGTTTTTT. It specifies CASSLAGGREKLFF. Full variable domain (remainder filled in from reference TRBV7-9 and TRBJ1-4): DTGVSQNPRHKITKRGQNVTFRCDPISEHNRLYWYRQTLGQGPEFLTYFQNEAQLEKSRLLSDRFSAERPKGSFSTLEIQRTEQGDSAMYLCASSLAGGREKLFFGSGTQLSVL.

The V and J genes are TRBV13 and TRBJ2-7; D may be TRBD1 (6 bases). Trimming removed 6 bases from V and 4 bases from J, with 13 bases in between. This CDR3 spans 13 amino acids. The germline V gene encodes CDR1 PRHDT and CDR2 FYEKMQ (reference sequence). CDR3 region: CASRQQGPYEQYF. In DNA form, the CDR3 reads TGTGCCAGCAGACAACAGGGTCCGTACGAGCAGTACTTC.

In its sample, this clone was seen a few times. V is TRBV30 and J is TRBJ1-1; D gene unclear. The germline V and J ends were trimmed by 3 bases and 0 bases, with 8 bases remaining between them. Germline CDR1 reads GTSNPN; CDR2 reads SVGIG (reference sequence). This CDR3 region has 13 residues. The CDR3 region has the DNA TGTGCCTGGAGGACACTGATGAACACTGAAGCTTTCTTT. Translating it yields CAWRTLMNTEAFF.

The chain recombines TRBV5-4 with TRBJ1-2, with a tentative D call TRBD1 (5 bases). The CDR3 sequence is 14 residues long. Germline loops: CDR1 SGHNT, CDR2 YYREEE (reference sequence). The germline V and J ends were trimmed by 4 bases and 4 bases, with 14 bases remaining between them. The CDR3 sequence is CASSGHGPVYGYTF. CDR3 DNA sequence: TGTGCCAGCAGCGGACACGGGCCCGTCTATGGCTACACCTTC.

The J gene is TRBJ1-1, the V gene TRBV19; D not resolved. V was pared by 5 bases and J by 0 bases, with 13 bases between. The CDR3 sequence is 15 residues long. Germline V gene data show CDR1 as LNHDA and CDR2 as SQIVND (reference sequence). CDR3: CASSADRGLNTEAFF. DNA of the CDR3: TGTGCCAGTAGTGCCGATCGGGGATTGAACACTGAAGCTTTCTTT.

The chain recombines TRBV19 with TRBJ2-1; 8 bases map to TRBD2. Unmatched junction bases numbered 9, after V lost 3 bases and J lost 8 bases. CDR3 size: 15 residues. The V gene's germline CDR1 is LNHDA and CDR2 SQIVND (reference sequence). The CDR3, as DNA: TGTGCCAGTAGTATGAGGCGGACTAGCCCCTATGAGCAGTTCTTC. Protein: CASSMRRTSPYEQFF.